This is a list of T cell receptor beta chains from one sample in a study of T cells in localized non-small cell lung cancer. This table comes from immunoSEQ multiplex PCR, and its TCRdb copy is limited to in-frame clones, with some not included. This sample has 40,000 to 60,000 clones; 70% to 90% occur once, and the top ten carry 16%. The source material was PBMCs, sampled before any cancer treatment. The receptors were sampled from a female donor with stage II lung adenocarcinoma. The CDR3 runs from the conserved cysteine through the conserved F or W. The D gene is left open where the match is weak. Clone size is shown for a subset of rows, as once, few, many or a class of expanded clone.

J | size | D | V | CDR3 | DNA
TRBJ1-6 | - | - | TRBV10-2 | CASSDTDYNSPLHF | TGCGCCAGCAGTGATACGGACTATAATTCACCCCTCCACTTT
TRBJ1-1 | - | - | TRBV18 | CASSPRVDSNTEAFF | TGTGCCAGCTCACCACGGGTCGACTCGAACACTGAAGCTTTCTTT
TRBJ2-4 | - | TRBD1 | TRBV5-1 | CASSLGQGGGTKNIQYF | TGCGCCAGCAGCCTGGGACAGGGTGGGGGGACCAAAAACATTCAGTACTTC
TRBJ2-3 | - | - | TRBV6-4 | CASSGQLNTDTQYF | TGTGCCAGCAGTGGCCAACTAAACACAGATACGCAGTATTTT
TRBJ1-2 | - | - | TRBV5-4 | CASSLGGNYGYTF | TGTGCCAGCAGCTTGGGCGGTAACTATGGCTACACCTTC
TRBJ1-4 | - | TRBD1 | TRBV18 | CASSLRTGSLYPTNEKLFF | TGTGCCAGCTCACTCCGGACAGGATCTCTCTATCCGACTAATGAAAAACTGTTTTTT
TRBJ1-1 | once | TRBD1 | TRBV6-1 | CASVGQENTEAFF | TGTGCCAGCGTTGGACAGGAGAACACTGAAGCTTTCTTT
TRBJ2-7 | - | TRBD2 | TRBV5-1 | CASSQGTSGPYEQYF | TGCGCCAGCAGCCAAGGCACTAGCGGCCCCTACGAGCAGTACTTC
TRBJ1-2 | once | - | TRBV4-2 | CASSQGSVGTNYGYTF | TGTGCCAGCAGCCAAGGGTCCGTCGGAACTAACTATGGCTACACCTTC
TRBJ1-5 | once | - | TRBV2 | CASSDPGSYSNQPQHF | TGTGCCAGCAGTGATCCGGGAAGCTATAGCAATCAGCCCCAGCATTTT